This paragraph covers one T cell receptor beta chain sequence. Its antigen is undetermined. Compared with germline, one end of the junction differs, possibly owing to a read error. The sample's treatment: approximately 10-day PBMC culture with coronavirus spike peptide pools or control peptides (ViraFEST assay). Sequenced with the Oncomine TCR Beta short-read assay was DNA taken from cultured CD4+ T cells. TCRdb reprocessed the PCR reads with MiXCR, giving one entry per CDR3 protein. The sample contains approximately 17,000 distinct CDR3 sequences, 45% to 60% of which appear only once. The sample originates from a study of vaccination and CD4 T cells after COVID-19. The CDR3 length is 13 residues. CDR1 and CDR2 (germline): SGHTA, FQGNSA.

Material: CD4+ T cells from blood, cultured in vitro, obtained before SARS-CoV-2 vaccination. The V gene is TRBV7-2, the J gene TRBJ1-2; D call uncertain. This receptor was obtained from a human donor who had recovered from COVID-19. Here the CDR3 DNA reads TGCGCCAGCAGCCGAGGACGGAGCTATGGCTACACCTTC. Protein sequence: CASSRGRSYGYTF.